This TCR beta chain was obtained from a study of control samples from healthy donors and cancer patients. V lost 7 bases and J 7 bases, leaving 16 bases between the germline ends. CDR1 and CDR2 from the germline V gene are MDHEN and SYDVKM. The CDR3 covers 13 residues. Assay: immunoSEQ multiplex PCR; the TCRdb copy retains only in-frame clones and omits some. The sample holds about 160,000 clones, over 90% seen once. The J gene is TRBJ1-1, the V gene TRBV28, with D perhaps matching TRBD1 (6 bases). This TCR was recovered from a woman aged 30 to 39 in good health. Sequenced input: blood. This CDR3 reads CASTNTGRHEAFF. The CDR3 bases are TGTGCCAGCACCAATACAGGGAGACATGAAGCTTTCTTT.